The 14 T cell receptor beta chains presented below share a single source sample, sequenced in a study of blood T cell repertoires in COVID-19. This table comes from immunoSEQ multiplex PCR, and its TCRdb copy is limited to in-frame clones, with some not included. The table lists about 300,000 clones, 70% to 85% of them singletons. Sequencing was performed on peripheral blood. The receptor source for this set is a human donor with COVID-19, enrolled during active disease. The donor label of this sample is uncertain.

This clone was seen once. The gene calls are TRBV28 and TRBJ1-1; D call uncertain. There are 13 residues in the CDR3. Germline lookup yields CDR1 MDHEN and CDR2 SYDVKM. Trimming removed 1 base at V and 6 bases at J, with 9 bases between. The CDR3 DNA sequence: TGTGCCAGCAGTTTATTTCGAGGCGCTGAAGCTTTCTTT. This sequence encodes CASSLFRGAEAFF.

V and J are TRBV19 and TRBJ1-4, with D perhaps TRBD1 (5 bases). CDR1 and CDR2 (germline): LNHDA, SQIVND (reference sequence). The V gene lost 4 bases and the J gene lost 0 bases, with 15 bases spanning the gap. The CDR3 is 17 residues long. CDR3 nucleotides: TGTGCCAGTAGTACAGGAGGGACGGCTGCAACTAATGAAAAACTGTTTTTT. This translates into CASSTGGTAATNEKLFF.

The rearrangement uses TRBV5-1 and TRBJ1-1, with 8 nucleotides matching TRBD1. V was clipped by 2 bases and J by 5 bases; unmatched bases: 5. The CDR3 is made up of 14 amino acids. Germline V gene lookup returns CDR1 SGHRS and CDR2 YFSETQ. The DNA of the CDR3 is TGCGCCAGCAGCTTTACAGGGGGTGGAACTGAAGCTTTCTTT. It yields the protein CASSFTGGGTEAFF.

The V call is TRBV13, the J call TRBJ1-2; D might be TRBD1 (5 bases). Trimming removed 0 bases from V and 8 bases from J, with 10 bases in between. Per germline, CDR1 PRHDT and CDR2 FYEKMQ (reference sequence). The CDR3 runs 13 residues. CDR3 coding DNA: TGTGCCAGCAGCTTAGGTGTTCAGGGCGGCTACACCTTC. It codes for CASSLGVQGGYTF.

This clone has only one observation. The rearrangement uses TRBV24-1 and TRBJ2-3; TRBD1 agrees at 7 bases. The CDR3 extends over 16 amino acids. V gave up 3 bases and J gave up 2 bases; unmatched junction bases: 7. CDR1 and CDR2 from the germline V gene are KGHDR and SFDVKD. The CDR3 region is CATSDRQGENTDTQYF. CDR3 coding DNA: TGTGCCACCAGTGATCGACAGGGCGAAAACACAGATACGCAGTATTTT.

The chain has TRBV2 and TRBJ2-1, with 8 nucleotides matching TRBD2. The CDR3 has 13 residues. The trim removed 8 bases at V and 13 bases at J, leaving 13 bases unmatched. Germline loops: CDR1 SNHLY, CDR2 FYNNEI. The CDR3, as DNA: TGTGCCAGCGGCCGGGGGGGAGACCTTCTACAGTTCTTC. Translating gives CASGRGGDLLQFF. The variable domain in full, completed from reference TRBV2 and TRBJ2-1, reads EPEVTQTPSHQVTQMGQEVILRCVPISNHLYFYWYRQILGQKVEFLVSFYNNEISEKSEIFDDQFSVERPDGSNFTLKIRSTKLEDSAMYFCASGRGGDLLQFFGPGTRLTVL.

The sample holds many counts of this clone. This chain joins TRBV7-2 and TRBJ2-3; TRBD2 aligns across 8 bases. The CDR3 loop spans 15 amino acids. Germline CDR1 reads SGHTA; CDR2 reads FQGNSA. J was trimmed by 0 bases and V by 6 bases; bases with no gene match: 5. The CDR3 region has the DNA TGTGCCAGCAGTTCTAGCGGGTATAGCACAGATACGCAGTATTTT. Protein: CASSSSGYSTDTQYF. Combining the CDR3 with reference TRBV7-2 and TRBJ2-3 gives the whole variable domain GAGVSQSPSNKVTEKGKDVELRCDPISGHTALYWYRQSLGQGLEFLIYFQGNSAPDKSGLPSDRFSAERTGGSVSTLTIQRTQQEDSAVYLCASSSSGYSTDTQYFGPGTRLTVL.

This chain uses TRBV9 with TRBJ1-1; TRBD1 matches 9 bases. V lost 4 bases to trimming and J lost 5 bases; unmatched junction nucleotides: 9. The CDR3 has 15 amino acids. Per germline, CDR1 SGDLS and CDR2 YYNGEE. The CDR3 is CASSTGQGSRTEAFF. The DNA of the CDR3 is TGTGCCAGCAGCACGGGACAGGGTTCAAGGACTGAAGCTTTCTTT.

The chain carries TRBV7-2 and TRBJ2-7; 8 bases are a match to TRBD1. The V and J ends lost 2 bases and 1 base, in that order; junction bases with no gene match: 4. The CDR3 is 15 amino acids. Germline V gene data show CDR1 as SGHTA and CDR2 as FQGNSA. The CDR3, as DNA: TGTGCCAGCAGCTTACAGGGGGCGCCGTCCTACGAGCAGTACTTC. Residues: CASSLQGAPSYEQYF.

The rearrangement joins TRBV30 to TRBJ2-3; D gene uncertain. Germline assignment: CDR1 GTSNPN and CDR2 SVGIG (reference sequence). The CDR3 has 15 residues. V was cut by 0 bases and J by 2 bases, with 12 bases left in between. The CDR3, as DNA: TGTGCCTGGAGTGTAACTGATCCCTCCACAGATACGCAGTATTTT. It translates to CAWSVTDPSTDTQYF.

V and J are TRBV9 and TRBJ2-2; 8 positions agree with TRBD1. This CDR3 spans 15 amino acids. The V gene end was trimmed by 5 bases and the J gene end by 0 bases; junction bases not matched to a gene: 3. Germline CDR1 SGDLS, CDR2 YYNGEE. The CDR3 spells CASRSGGSNTGELFF. CDR3 nucleotides: TGTGCCAGCAGATCAGGGGGCTCGAACACCGGGGAGCTGTTTTTT.

V and J are TRBV18 and TRBJ1-2; D uncertain. The CDR3 is 15 amino acids. V was pared by 0 bases and J by 5 bases, with 13 bases between. Germline CDR1 and CDR2: KGHSH and LQKENI. In nucleotides, the CDR3 is TGTGCCAGCTCACCACCCCAAGCCCCAACGTATGGCTACACCTTC. This encodes CASSPPQAPTYGYTF.

CDR3 in amino acids: CATERGYRADYGYTF. The CDR3 DNA reads as TGTGCCACCGAGAGAGGGTACAGGGCGGACTATGGCTACACCTTC. The gene calls are TRBV6-5 and TRBJ1-2; D is possibly TRBD1 (6 bases). Germline V gene lookup returns CDR1 MNHEY and CDR2 SVGAGI. The CDR3 runs 15 residues. The V gene lost 10 bases and the J gene lost 3 bases, with 21 bases spanning the gap.

This rearrangement joins TRBV11-3 to TRBJ2-7; TRBD2 agrees at 14 bases. Germline loops: CDR1 SGHNT, CDR2 YENEEA. CDR3 size: 17 residues. The ends lost 5 bases at V and 3 bases at J; junction bases unmatched: 9. CDR3 protein: CASSKGLAGGSFYEQYF. In DNA, the CDR3 is TGTGCCAGCAGCAAAGGACTAGCGGGAGGCTCCTTCTACGAGCAGTACTTC.